What follows describes a single T cell receptor (beta chain). These data belong to a study of blood T cell repertoires in COVID-19. Study in general: The United States, Italy and Spain provided the acute and convalescent COVID-19 samples. Sources were T cells, B-cell-depleted T cells, or PBMCs; the material itself was cDNA or gDNA.

Enrolled during active infection, Seattle patients were then followed longitudinally. The table came from immunoSEQ multiplex PCR; TCRdb's copy has only in-frame clones and leaves some out. The data show about 440,000 clones, more than 70% seen once. The CDR3 spans 14 residues. Deletions cut 7 bases from V and 3 bases from J, with 15 bases between. The germline gives CDR1 SEHNR, CDR2 FQNEAQ (reference sequence). Sequenced input: peripheral blood. The rearrangement joins TRBV7-9 to TRBJ1-1; tentatively, D is TRBD1 (5 bases). This TCR came from a woman between 50 and 59 years old with COVID-19, enrolled during active disease. The chain's CDR3 is CASTRAGQYTEAFF. CDR3 sequence (DNA): TGTGCCAGCACACGTGCGGGGCAGTACACTGAAGCTTTCTTT. Full variable domain (missing parts from reference TRBV7-9 and TRBJ1-1): DTGVSQNPRHKITKRGQNVTFRCDPISEHNRLYWYRQTLGQGPEFLTYFQNEAQLEKSRLLSDRFSAERPKGSFSTLEIQRTEQGDSAMYLCASTRAGQYTEAFFGQGTRLTVV.